The 6 T cell receptor beta chains given below trace back to one sample, sequenced in a study of CXCR3-negative and CXCR3-positive naive CD8 T cells (dated by TCRdb to about 2019). Sequenced on a NextSeq 550. The Human TCR Profiling Kit (MiLaboratory) was used to make UMI-labeled 5' RACE TRB cDNA libraries. Each CDR3 protein sequence appears as one entry after TCRdb reprocessed the reads, and no DNA is included. The table for this sample shows 75,000 to 95,000 distinct CDR3 sequences. The leading ten clones occupy around 1% of the sample. The sequenced sample consisted of naive CXCR3- CD8+ T cells from blood. This sample's cell subset or site label indicates: CD45RO-CCR7+CD27+CD95- naive CD8+ T cells lacking CXCR3 (TNR3-). The receptors stem from a human donor in good health. Some clones in this sample may be carry-over from other donors' samples.

The V call is TRBV21-1, the J call TRBJ2-5. TRBV21-1 is listed as a pseudogene. This CDR3 region has 16 residues. The CDR3 here is CASSKAPRRQQETQYF.

CDR3 in amino acids: CASSLTGGVTEAFF. The chain couples TRBV7-2 to TRBJ1-1; TCRdb outputs TRBD1, but without DNA this stays unchecked. The CDR3 contains 14 residues. Looked up from germline, CDR1 is SGHTA and CDR2 is FQGNSA. The variable domain in full, with the rest retrieved from reference TRBV7-2 and TRBJ1-1, is GAGVSQSPSNKVTEKGKDVELRCDPISGHTALYWYRQSLGQGLEFLIYFQGNSAPDKSGLPSDRFSAERTGGSVSTLTIQRTQQEDSAVYLCASSLTGGVTEAFFGQGTRLTVV.

The V gene is TRBV5-4, the J gene TRBJ2-5; TCRdb's assignment of TRBD1 cannot be checked, as there is no DNA. This CDR3 is 15 amino acids long. Germline CDR1 SGHNT, CDR2 YYREEE (reference sequence). CDR3: CASSLGPTGGETQYF.

The V call is TRBV20-1, the J call TRBJ1-6; TCRdb reports TRBD1, a call that lacks DNA to check it against. Germline V gene sequence: CDR1 DFQATT, CDR2 SNEGSKA (reference sequence). The CDR3 contains 14 residues. The CDR3 loop reads CSARGYRDGSPLHF.

The gene calls are TRBV20-1 and TRBJ2-4; the TCRdb D gene call, TRBD2, has no DNA to confirm it. CDR3 length: 14 amino acids. The germline CDR1 and CDR2 sequences are DFQATT and SNEGSKA (reference sequence). CDR3 residues: CSAIGSWNLNIQYF.

This chain links TRBV12-5 with TRBJ1-1. Germline assignment: CDR1 LGHNT and CDR2 FRNRAP. CDR3 length: 13 amino acids. Here the CDR3 reads CASGLDPNTEAFF.